This T cell receptor (beta chain) was profiled in a study of long-term antiretroviral therapy in people with HIV. Findings and limits, study-wide: Post-ART samples showed increased diversity that remained below transplant donor control levels. The repertoire was dominated at all time points by clones expanded before ART. Repertoires looked antigen-experienced, with only a slight naive shift after ART.

Comments on this clone: Its antigen is not known.

Samples were assayed with immunoSEQ v3.0 at survey level. Only in-frame clones appear in the TCRdb table, and some are missing; sequencing was by immunoSEQ multiplex PCR. This sample has 25,000 to 30,000 clones, with 90% found just once. The study drew at least one pre-ART and at least two post-ART PBMC samples from every donor. The receptor was isolated from a man aged 45 to 65 with HIV. The sequenced sample was unsorted PBMCs, obtained 3.2 years before starting antiretroviral therapy.

In DNA form, the CDR3 reads TGTGCCAGCAGCTTAGATCTCCCTCCGCTTACTCATACCTACAATGAGCAGTTCTTC. This gives the protein CASSLDLPPLTHTYNEQFF. V usage is TRBV11-2 and J usage is TRBJ2-1; unclear D gene. Germline V gene lookup returns CDR1 SGHAT and CDR2 FQNNGV. The CDR3 covers 19 residues. V gave up 0 bases and J gave up 2 bases, with 20 bases separating them.